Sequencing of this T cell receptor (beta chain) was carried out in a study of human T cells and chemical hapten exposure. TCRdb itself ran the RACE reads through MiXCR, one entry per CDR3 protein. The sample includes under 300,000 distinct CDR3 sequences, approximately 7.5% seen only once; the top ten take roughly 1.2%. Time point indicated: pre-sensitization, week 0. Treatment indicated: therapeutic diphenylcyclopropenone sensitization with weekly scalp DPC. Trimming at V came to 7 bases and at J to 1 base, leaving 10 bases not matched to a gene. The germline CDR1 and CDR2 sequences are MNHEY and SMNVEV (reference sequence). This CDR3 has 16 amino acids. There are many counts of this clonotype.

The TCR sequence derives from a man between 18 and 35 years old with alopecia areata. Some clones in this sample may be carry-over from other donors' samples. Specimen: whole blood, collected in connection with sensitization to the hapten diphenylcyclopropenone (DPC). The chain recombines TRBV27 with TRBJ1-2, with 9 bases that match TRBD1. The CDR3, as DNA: TGTGCCAGCACCCAGGACAGGGGCGGTAATAACTATGGCTACACCTTC. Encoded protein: CASTQDRGGNNYGYTF.